This T cell receptor (beta chain) came from a study of cytomegalovirus exposure and HLA in healthy donors (dated 2017 in TCRdb). Study-level background: In an earlier analysis of some 550 of the donors, around 300 Gb of sequence data and 117 million unique TCR beta sequences from approximately 180 million T cells were reported. High-throughput TCR immunosequencing, statistical association of individual TCRs with disease status, and machine learning were combined to predict cytomegalovirus infection status. Typing coverage differed by locus: A, B, C, DRB1 and DQB1 were typed in roughly 620-630 donors, DQA1 in roughly 510, DPA1 in approximately 600, and DPB1 in approximately 450. Approximately 300 gigabases of sequencing data and about 92 million unique TCR sequences made up an early release that covered several hundred HLA-typed donors. Donor age, sex, ethnicity and CMV serostatus were compiled alongside the repertoire data. Rather than using new phenotypic data, the later analysis identified candidate immune exposures from TCR beta sequences and from how often those sequences occurred across donors. The study profiled the T cell repertoires of 500 to 800 subjects by immunosequencing and related them to cytomegalovirus serostatus. Of the 350 to 450 genotyped donors, approximately 83% fell in the genetic ancestry cluster associated with self-reported Caucasian donors. Among about 410 genotyped donors of the cohort, an average of approximately 240,000 unique TCR beta nucleotide sequences was sequenced per donor, of which roughly 17% were non-productive. The aim of the study was to test whether cataloging public T cell receptors could identify signatures of past pathogen exposure. In addition to the first cohort of around 670 subjects, a separate validation cohort of approximately 120 different subjects was used. In a later analysis, previously published TCR beta repertoires from 670 or so donors were re-analyzed and high-resolution HLA genotyping was added so that TCR occurrence patterns could be studied. In an earlier analysis of roughly 580 of the donors, high-throughput TCR beta sequencing was used to judge whether each TCR beta V gene segment behaved as functional or pseudogenic. A later genetic analysis used genome-wide SNP genotypes for about three fifths of the 666 donors, treating that subset as a discovery cohort. Both class I and class II loci were covered by HLA typing, at four-digit resolution. Because of strong linkage in the cohort, roughly five DR-DQ haplotypes were treated as single units for association and clustering. All discovery cohort repertoires had been generated using a single sequencing platform. General conclusions and limits of the study: In a later analysis, HLA-associated TCR beta chains were found to be more clonally expanded and to have lower generation probabilities than equally common non-associated chains. Because some donors lacked HLA typing at each locus, the association tests relied only on the typed subset. While some public TCRs were present in many individuals, most TCR sequences turned up only very rarely across donors. Linkage disequilibrium might explain the correlated functional status among segregating V segments, but an unknown experimental factor could not be ruled out. The sequencing pipeline was judged likely to have produced a cluster of highly shared sequence variants as a technical artifact. A later analysis reported that several top co-occurrence clusters appeared linked to parvovirus B19, influenza, CMV and Epstein-Barr virus. Roughly uniform sequencing depth across donors was assumed in presence/absence analyses, although this assumption may not hold. Broadly in line with IMGT annotations, most TCR beta V segments showed up in productive rearrangements about 90% or about 30% of the time in an earlier analysis of 587 of the donors. Because counts were too low, roughly 17 rarely observed V segments, including chromosome 9 orphons, were left out of the earlier analysis of 500 to 750 of the donors. A later analysis found that most CMV-associated TCR beta chains appeared HLA-restricted, with HLA associations seemingly driven largely by CMV exposure. A further reported finding was that TCR beta sequences accurately predicted the HLA-A and HLA-B alleles for most subjects in the first cohort. A few of the identified cytomegalovirus-associated TCR beta chains were confirmed in vitro to be specific for cytomegalovirus antigens. The authors suggested that the approach could potentially be extended to other disease states and immunological phenotypes. Specific HLA alleles were associated with 15,000 to 20,000 TCR beta sequences at a false discovery rate of 0.05 in a later analysis. Some IMGT-functional V segments, including TRBV6-2 and TRBV6-3, could not be distinguished by the 87-base-pair reads and were therefore excluded. The cohort was sequenced for TCR beta chains only, and without alpha or paired-chain data the features that could be detected were limited. Cytomegalovirus status was reported to be diagnosed by the classifier with high specificity and sensitivity in both the original and validation cohorts. According to a later genetic analysis, donors in an Asian-associated ancestry cluster had fewer N-insertions in productive TCRs than the roughly 700-donor mean. The study gave a list of some 150 TCR beta chains associated with cytomegalovirus. A later genetic analysis associated a missense DCLRE1C variant with V-gene and J-gene trimming of TCR beta chains, and an independent cohort replicated the association. Strong co-occurrence of HLA alleles, especially DR and DQ, made assigning TCR associations to individual alleles difficult. In a later analysis, TCR association rates were found to vary across HLA loci, with the most associated TCRs seen for DRB1 alleles and the fewest for HLA-C alleles. Immune exposure information for the cohort was limited to CMV serostatus.

In total, roughly 670 healthy bone marrow donors made up the cohort. At the time of sampling, all cohort members were nominally healthy, though unrecorded immune exposures were likely present. The donor was CMV seropositive and belonged to the group of over 250 seropositive cohort members. Every donor gave a peripheral blood sample, and the peripheral blood mononuclear cells from that sample were used for TCR beta sequencing. Genomic DNA was extracted from the blood cell samples with the Qiagen DNeasy Blood Extraction Kit. The CDR3, cysteine through phenylalanine, is 17 amino acids long. Just CDR3 DNA is preserved here, 51 bases in frame from base 1. The germline V and J ends show losses of 1 base and 0 bases respectively, and no gene match explains 8 bases of the junction. CDR1 MNHEY and CDR2 SMNVEV are derived from the germline V gene (reference sequence). Libraries were constructed by the immunoSEQ multiplex PCR assay. A mixture of 60 forward primers for TCR Vbeta segments and 13 reverse primers for TCR Jbeta segments was used in the multiplex PCR. Amplification of the CDR3 region of rearranged TCR beta genes was performed with a multiplex PCR assay on genomic DNA. On the Illumina HiSeq System, the amplified TCR beta libraries were sequenced as 87-base-pair reads. Per the original workflow: A later analysis counted 75 million to 100 million unique TCR beta chains across the approximately 700 repertoires, and some 11 million of these chains were shared by at least two donors. Raw reads were error-corrected and collapsed into unique sequences by a nearest-neighbor algorithm in which closely related sequences were merged to remove PCR and sequencing errors. V, D and J gene segments were assigned by aligning CDR3 sequences to IMGT reference sequences. For a sequence to be retained, a match of at least six nucleotides to both a V gene segment and a J gene segment was required. Rearrangements were called productive when the CDR3 lacked stop codons and stayed in frame with V and J; all others were non-productive. CDR3 was defined by IMGT convention, running from the second conserved V-encoded cysteine to the conserved J-encoded phenylalanine. Sequences without an unambiguous match to a single V gene segment were excluded from the earlier analysis of about 630 of the donors. In an earlier analysis of several hundred of the donors, V segments were called functional above 56.7% productive rearrangements and were called segregating when the between-donor standard deviation exceeded 5%. A statistical classification framework was developed to diagnose cytomegalovirus status using the catalog of TCR beta chain sequences. A later analysis assigned V and J genes by comparing TCR nucleotide sequences with IMGT/GENE-DB human TR gene sequences. A later analysis assigned CDR3 sequences and most-parsimonious VDJ recombination scenarios with the TCRdist pipeline. In a later analysis, each TCR beta chain was defined by its CDR3 amino acid sequence together with its V-gene family, and reads lacking a unique V-gene family were excluded. In a later analysis, 550 to 650 highly shared, low-generation-probability nucleotide sequences were removed to address suspected cross-contamination and a sequencing artifact. For each public chain, a later analysis derived a clonal expansion index from normalized ranks of inferred template counts within each repertoire. In a later analysis, generation probabilities were computed using a VDJ recombination model fitted to out-of-frame rearrangements, and the results were checked against IGoR. Hypergeometric tests were used in a later analysis to score TCR-TCR, TCR-HLA and TCR-CMV co-occurrence, with a repertoire-size bias correction applied to the TCR pairs. False discovery rates were estimated in a later analysis by permuting HLA or CMV assignments 20 times. In a later analysis, co-occurring TCRs were grouped with DBSCAN, and TCRdist sequence similarity was added when clustering was performed within HLA-allele-positive subsets. For co-occurrence clustering, repertoires with fewer than 30,000 or more than 120,000 public chains were excluded, along with roughly 5 repertoires with anomalous nucleotide sharing. TCRdb holds this immuneACCESS table with in-frame rearrangements only. Some clones are missing; in checked studies, unresolved V genes explain under half, and the rest has no known cause. V and J calls plus clone size are reproduced from that table; the DNA served to infer D and trimming. Across this sample there are 150,000 to 200,000 clones, with 65% to 85% seen only once. The top ten constitute 7.1% of the sample.

Points on this clone: It lacks a known antigen. Base-call qualities are not available, and no considerably larger clone is one nucleotide away.

The sequence links TRBV27 to TRBJ1-1; 7 central nucleotides agree with TRBD1. Sequencing was performed on PBMCs. This receptor was taken from a man aged 40-49 years in good health and CMV-seropositive. The CDR3 reads as follows: CASSLWGTDPMNTEAFF. The DNA sequence reads TGTGCCAGCAGTTTATGGGGGACAGATCCAATGAACACTGAAGCTTTCTTT.